The subject of this entry is one T cell receptor (beta chain). This specimen comes from a study of early T cells in non-severe SARS-CoV-2 infection. One entry per CDR3 protein results from TCRdb running MiXCR on the 5' RACE reads. The table lists 24,000 or so distinct CDR3 sequences, 4% to 4.5% of them singletons. The sequence came from an adult who was a healthcare worker with PCR-confirmed SARS-CoV-2 infection or an uninfected control (not recorded which). Sequencing input: whole blood.

CDR3 sequence: CASSSMTGGWDEQYF. In DNA, the CDR3 is TGTGCCAGCAGCTCCATGACAGGGGGCTGGGACGAGCAGTACTTC. The J gene is TRBJ2-7, the V gene TRBV7-9, with 10 bases aligning to TRBD1. Trimming removed 4 bases from V and 5 bases from J; junction bases left unmatched: 8. This CDR3 is built from 15 residues. The germline V gene encodes CDR1 SEHNR and CDR2 FQNEAQ (reference sequence).